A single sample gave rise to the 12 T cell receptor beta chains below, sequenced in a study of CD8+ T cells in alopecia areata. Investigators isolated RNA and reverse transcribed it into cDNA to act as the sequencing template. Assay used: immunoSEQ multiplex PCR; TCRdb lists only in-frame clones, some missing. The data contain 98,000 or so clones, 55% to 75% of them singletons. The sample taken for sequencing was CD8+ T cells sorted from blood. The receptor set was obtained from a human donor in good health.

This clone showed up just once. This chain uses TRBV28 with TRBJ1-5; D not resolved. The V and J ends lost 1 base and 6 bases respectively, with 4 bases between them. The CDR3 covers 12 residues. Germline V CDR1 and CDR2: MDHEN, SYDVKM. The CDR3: CASSLSLQPQHF. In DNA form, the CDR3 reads TGTGCCAGCAGTTTATCCCTTCAGCCCCAGCATTTT.

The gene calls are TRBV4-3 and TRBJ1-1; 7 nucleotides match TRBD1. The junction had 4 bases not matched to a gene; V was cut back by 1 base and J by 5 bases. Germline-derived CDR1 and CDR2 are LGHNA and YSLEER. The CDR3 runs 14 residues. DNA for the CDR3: TGCGCCAGCAGCCAAGGGGCAGGGGGGACTGAAGCTTTCTTT. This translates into CASSQGAGGTEAFF.

CDR3 in amino acids: CASSQPGQEDEQFF. DNA for the CDR3: TGCGCCAGCAGTCAACCGGGACAGGAGGATGAGCAGTTCTTC. This chain connects TRBV23-1 to TRBJ2-1; 8 nucleotides match TRBD1. TRBV23-1 is flagged as an ORF with uncertain function. The CDR3 runs to 14 residues. V gave up 2 bases and J gave up 8 bases; unmatched junction bases: 5.

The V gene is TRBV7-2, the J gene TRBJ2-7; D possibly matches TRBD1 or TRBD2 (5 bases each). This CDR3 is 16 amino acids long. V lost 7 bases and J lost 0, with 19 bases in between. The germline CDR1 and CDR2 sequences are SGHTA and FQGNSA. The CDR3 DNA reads TGTGCCAGCACCCCCGGGGCAGGTAGCTACTCCTACGAGCAGTACTTC. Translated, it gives CASTPGAGSYSYEQYF.

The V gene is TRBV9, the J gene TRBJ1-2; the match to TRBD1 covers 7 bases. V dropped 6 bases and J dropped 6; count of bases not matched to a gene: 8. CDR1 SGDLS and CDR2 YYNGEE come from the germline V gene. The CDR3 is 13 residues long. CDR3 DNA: TGTGCCAGCACTCACGGGACAGTCGATGGCTACACCTTC. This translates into CASTHGTVDGYTF.

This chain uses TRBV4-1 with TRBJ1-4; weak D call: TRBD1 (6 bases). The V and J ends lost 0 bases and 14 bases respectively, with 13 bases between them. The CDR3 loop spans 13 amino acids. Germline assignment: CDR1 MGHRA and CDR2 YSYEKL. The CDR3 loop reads CASSQDWGALLFF. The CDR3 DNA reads TGCGCCAGCAGCCAAGATTGGGGGGCCCTCCTGTTTTTT.

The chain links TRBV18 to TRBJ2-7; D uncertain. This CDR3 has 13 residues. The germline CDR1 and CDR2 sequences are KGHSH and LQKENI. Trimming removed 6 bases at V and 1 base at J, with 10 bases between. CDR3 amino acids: CASSPDTSYEQYF. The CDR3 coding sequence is TGTGCCAGCTCTCCCGACACGTCCTACGAGCAGTACTTC.

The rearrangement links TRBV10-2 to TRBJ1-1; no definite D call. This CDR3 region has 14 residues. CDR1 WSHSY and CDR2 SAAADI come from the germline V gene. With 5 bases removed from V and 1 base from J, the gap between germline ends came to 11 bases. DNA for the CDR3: TGCGCCAGCAGTATCCCGGGGAGGAACACTGAAGCTTTCTTT. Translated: CASSIPGRNTEAFF.

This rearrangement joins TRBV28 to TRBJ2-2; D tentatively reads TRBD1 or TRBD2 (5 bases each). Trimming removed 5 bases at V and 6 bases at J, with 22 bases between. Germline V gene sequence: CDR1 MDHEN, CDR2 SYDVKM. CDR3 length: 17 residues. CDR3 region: CASSTLHPTVGAGELFF. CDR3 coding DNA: TGTGCCAGCAGTACCCTACACCCGACAGTGGGGGCCGGGGAGCTGTTTTTT.

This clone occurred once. In DNA form, the CDR3 reads TGTGCCAGCAGTTACGACCCCACAGATACGCAGTATTTT. This sequence encodes CASSYDPTDTQYF. This chain connects TRBV6-5 to TRBJ2-3; D gene uncertain. Trimming stripped 2 bases from V and 2 bases from J, with 5 bases between. CDR1 is MNHEY, CDR2 SVGAGI, per germline. The CDR3 totals 13 residues.

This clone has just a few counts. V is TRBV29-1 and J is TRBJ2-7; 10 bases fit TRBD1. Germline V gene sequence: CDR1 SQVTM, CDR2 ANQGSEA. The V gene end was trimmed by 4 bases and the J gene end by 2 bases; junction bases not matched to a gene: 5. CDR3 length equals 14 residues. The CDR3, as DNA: TGCAGCGTTGGGGGACAGGGGTTAGCCTACGAGCAGTACTTC. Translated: CSVGGQGLAYEQYF.

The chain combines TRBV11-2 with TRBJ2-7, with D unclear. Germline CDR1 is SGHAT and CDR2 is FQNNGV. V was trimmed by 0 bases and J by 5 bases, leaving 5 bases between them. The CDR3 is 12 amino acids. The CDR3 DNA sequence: TGTGCCAGCAGCTTAGATACCGACGAGCAGTACTTC. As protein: CASSLDTDEQYF. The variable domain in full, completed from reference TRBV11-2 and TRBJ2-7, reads EAGVAQSPRYKIIEKRQSVAFWCNPISGHATLYWYQQILGQGPKLLIQFQNNGVVDDSQLPKDRFSAERLKGVDSTLKIQPAKLEDSAVYLCASSLDTDEQYFGPGTRLTVT.